Listed here are 10 T cell receptor beta chains from one sample, sequenced in a study of OX40 agonist ivuxolimab in advanced cancers. Here immunoSEQ multiplex PCR was the method, and the copy in TCRdb shows in-frame clones only, minus some. The table lists more than 50,000 clones, about 85% of them singletons, with over 3.5% in the top ten. This material consisted of CD4+ or CD8+ T cells sorted from blood, taken in a trial of the OX40 agonist ivuxolimab. The source is an adult with an advanced solid tumor such as melanoma, head and neck, liver or kidney cancer.

The chain carries TRBV10-3 and TRBJ2-1; perhaps TRBD1 as D (6 bases). V was cut by 4 bases and J by 4 bases, with 14 bases left in between. The CDR3 is made up of 15 amino acids. Germline assignment: CDR1 ENHRY and CDR2 SYGVKD. The CDR3 region is CAISGNRVPYNEQFF. DNA for the CDR3: TGTGCCATCAGTGGAAACAGGGTTCCGTACAATGAGCAGTTCTTC.

The sample holds one count of this clone. The chain has TRBV7-3 and TRBJ2-3; 10 bases agree with TRBD1. From germline, CDR1 is SGHTA and CDR2 FQGTGA. V was pared by 5 bases and J by 4 bases, with 6 bases of the junction left unmatched. The CDR3 contains 15 residues. The CDR3 nucleotides are TGTGCCAGCAGCCCGGGACAGGGGTACCCAGATACGCAGTATTTT. Protein sequence: CASSPGQGYPDTQYF.

This chain joins TRBV7-3 and TRBJ2-3, with D hard to call. Germline lookup yields CDR1 SGHTA and CDR2 FQGTGA. CDR3 size: 15 residues. Trimming pared 2 bases from V and 0 bases from J, leaving 9 bases between. This CDR3 reads CASSLVARSTDTQYF. CDR3 sequence (DNA): TGTGCCAGCAGCTTAGTCGCTAGAAGCACAGATACGCAGTATTTT.

The rearrangement uses TRBV29-1 and TRBJ2-6, with 7 bases lining up with TRBD1. Germline V gene lookup returns CDR1 SQVTM and CDR2 ANQGSEA. This CDR3 is 14 amino acids long. Trimming removed 6 bases from V and 2 bases from J; junction bases left unmatched: 4. This CDR3 reads CSVLTGTGANVLTF. CDR3 DNA: TGCAGCGTCTTGACAGGGACTGGGGCCAACGTCCTGACTTTC.

This chain links TRBV2 with TRBJ2-1, with 13 bases matching TRBD2. CDR3 size: 15 residues. CDR1 and CDR2 from the germline V gene are SNHLY and FYNNEI. Trimming removed 7 bases from V and 7 bases from J; junction bases left unmatched: 7. The CDR3 loop reads CASTQGTSGANEQFF. For the CDR3, the DNA is TGTGCCAGCACCCAAGGGACTAGCGGGGCGAATGAGCAGTTCTTC.

The J gene is TRBJ2-7, the V gene TRBV6-5; 13 bases fit TRBD2. V lost 6 bases to trimming and J lost 6 bases; unmatched junction nucleotides: 8. Germline V gene sequence: CDR1 MNHEY, CDR2 SVGAGI. This CDR3 spans 15 amino acids. The CDR3 protein is CASRPGLAGVGEQYF. Here the CDR3 DNA reads TGTGCCAGCAGACCCGGACTAGCGGGAGTAGGCGAGCAGTACTTC.

This chain uses TRBV2 with TRBJ2-7; D gene ambiguous. The CDR3 is made up of 15 amino acids. Germline assignment: CDR1 SNHLY and CDR2 FYNNEI. Trimming took off 2 bases at V and 0 bases at J, with 11 bases between the two ends. CDR3 nucleotide sequence: TGTGCCAGCAGTGAATTGATCCAGAGCTCCTACGAGCAGTACTTC. It encodes CASSELIQSSYEQYF.

The chain uses TRBV15 and TRBJ2-4; TRBD1 agrees at 7 bases. Looked up from germline, CDR1 is LNHNV and CDR2 is YYDKDF (reference sequence). J lost 1 base, V lost 6 bases, and 9 bases had no gene match. The CDR3 length is 16 residues. The CDR3 loop is CATRRTGAGAKNIQYF. The CDR3 region has the DNA TGTGCCACCAGACGGACAGGCGCAGGGGCCAAAAACATTCAGTACTTC.

The rearrangement uses TRBV7-8 and TRBJ2-7; 8 bases match TRBD1. The germline V gene has CDR1 SGHVS and CDR2 FQNEAQ. This CDR3 has 17 residues. The V and J ends lost 1 base and 2 bases, in that order; junction bases with no gene match: 10. CDR3 DNA: TGTGCCAGCAGCTTAGGCGGGACAGGAATCCATCCCTACGAGCAGTACTTC. It translates to CASSLGGTGIHPYEQYF.

The rearrangement uses TRBV27 and TRBJ2-5; 8 nucleotides agree with TRBD1. Judging by the DNA end, TRBJ2-7 fits better; the J call may be wrong. The CDR3 length is 14 residues. Germline V gene sequence: CDR1 MNHEY, CDR2 SMNVEV (reference sequence). For the CDR3, the DNA is TGTGCCAGCGCAGCCGGGACAGGATATCACGAGCAGTACTTC. Residues: CASAAGTGYHEQYF.